The 20 T cell receptor beta chains given below trace back to one sample, sequenced in a study of blood T cells in healthy people across ages. The authors ran a second PCR of 7 to 11 cycles using a sample-barcoded 5' primer and a J-beta primer mix. MiXCR was run by TCRdb on the 5' RACE reads, yielding one entry per CDR3 protein. The top ten clones hold about 22% of a sample with about 970,000 distinct CDR3 sequences, around 54% of them seen once. The sample consisted of blood. The receptors here all came from a woman aged 55-69 years in good health.

This chain uses TRBV29-1 with TRBJ2-5, with D perhaps TRBD1 (5 bases). CDR1 and CDR2 (germline): SQVTM, ANQGSEA. The CDR3 extends over 14 amino acids. The V gene lost 7 bases and the J gene lost 2 bases, with 17 bases spanning the gap. The CDR3 here is CSAQTAHGQETQYF. CDR3 in DNA: TGCAGCGCTCAGACAGCTCACGGACAAGAGACCCAGTACTTC.

This clonotype was seen a few times. The chain combines TRBV4-1 with TRBJ2-4; D possibly corresponds to TRBD2 (5 bases). V lost 3 bases and J 1 base, leaving 13 bases between the germline ends. The CDR3 has 16 residues. Germline loops: CDR1 MGHRA, CDR2 YSYEKL. The CDR3 DNA reads TGCGCCAGCAGCCACCCCACGAGGGAGGCCAAAAACATTCAGTACTTC. This encodes CASSHPTREAKNIQYF.

The rearrangement uses TRBV10-3 and TRBJ2-1, with D possibly being TRBD2 (6 bases). Between the trimmed V and J ends, which lost 3 bases and 10 bases, there was a span of 19 bases. CDR3 length: 15 residues. The germline V gene encodes CDR1 ENHRY and CDR2 SYGVKD. CDR3 nucleotides: TGTGCCATCAGTGATGACGGCGGGATTACCTACGAGCAGTTCTTC. It specifies CAISDDGGITYEQFF.

Only a few counts were recorded for this clonotype. The chain has TRBV10-3 and TRBJ2-3; D call uncertain. V was pared by 2 bases and J by 2 bases, with 8 bases between. Germline lookup yields CDR1 ENHRY and CDR2 SYGVKD. This CDR3 comprises 14 residues. CDR3 amino acids: CAISEMWATDTQYF. The CDR3 nucleotides read TGTGCCATCAGTGAGATGTGGGCCACAGATACGCAGTATTTT.

The rearrangement joins TRBV5-6 to TRBJ1-1; D gene uncertain. Trimming cost V 2 bases and J 3 bases, with 8 bases left between them. CDR1 is SGHDT, CDR2 YYEEEE, per germline. The CDR3 has 13 residues. The CDR3 loop is CASSFVSHTEAFF. CDR3 coding DNA: TGTGCCAGCAGCTTCGTGTCTCACACTGAAGCTTTCTTT.

The CDR3 coding sequence is TGTGCCAGCTCACCAACAGGGCAAAATCAGCCCCAGCATTTT. This encodes CASSPTGQNQPQHF. The chain employs TRBV18 and TRBJ1-5; maybe TRBD1 (6 bases). Germline V lookup: CDR1 KGHSH, CDR2 LQKENI. This CDR3 spans 14 amino acids. Trimming left V 2 bases short and J 4 bases short, with 9 bases between.

This clonotype was counted only a few times. For the CDR3, the DNA is TGTGCCAGCAGCTCCGGACTAGCGGGATGGGGAAACATTCAGTACTTC. Amino acid sequence: CASSSGLAGWGNIQYF. This chain links TRBV5-6 with TRBJ2-4, with TRBD2 matching 12 bases. With V trimmed by 3 bases and J by 6 bases, 7 bases remained unmatched. CDR3 length equals 16 residues. The germline CDR1 and CDR2 sequences are SGHDT and YYEEEE. Supplemented by reference TRBV5-6 and TRBJ2-4, the full variable domain reads DAGVTQSPTHLIKTRGQQVTLRCSPKSGHDTVSWYQQALGQGPQFIFQYYEEEERQRGNFPDRFSGHQFPNYSSELNVNALLLGDSALYLCASSSGLAGWGNIQYFGAGTRLSVL.

J is TRBJ2-1 and V is TRBV20-1; the match to TRBD2 covers 7 bases. This CDR3 spans 14 amino acids. CDR1 is DFQATT, CDR2 SNEGSKA, per germline (reference sequence). The CDR3 DNA follows: TGCAGCTTTAGCGGCCTAGCGGATTACAATGAGCAGTTCTTC. This sequence encodes CSFSGLADYNEQFF.

The CDR3 DNA follows: TGTGCCAGCAGTACGCAACAGGGTCGTAACTATGGCTACACCTTC. It encodes CASSTQQGRNYGYTF. V gene TRBV27 combines with J gene TRBJ1-2; perhaps TRBD1 as D (6 bases). The CDR3 totals 15 residues. Looked up from germline, CDR1 is MNHEY and CDR2 is SMNVEV (reference sequence). Trimming took off 5 bases at V and 1 base at J, with 14 bases between the two ends.

The DNA for the CDR3 is TGTGCCAGCAGCCCTCATATAGTGGATACGCAGTATTTT. It yields the protein CASSPHIVDTQYF. J is TRBJ2-3 and V is TRBV7-3; D not resolved. The CDR3 is 13 residues long. V was cut by 5 bases and J by 6 bases, with 12 bases left in between. Germline assignment: CDR1 SGHTA and CDR2 FQGTGA.

This sequence joins TRBV7-3 and TRBJ2-7; TRBD2 agrees at 7 bases. Germline values: CDR1 SGHTA, CDR2 FQGTGA. V was pared by 2 bases and J by 3 bases, with 19 bases of the junction left unmatched. The CDR3 is 19 residues long. In DNA form, the CDR3 reads TGTGCCAGCAGCTTAGAGGTTAGCGGGCCTTCCGGGGGGTTCTACGAGCAGTACTTC. Amino acid sequence: CASSLEVSGPSGGFYEQYF.

The sample holds a few counts of this clonotype. The chain has TRBV2 and TRBJ2-7; 8 bases agree with TRBD2. The CDR3 is 15 residues long. Germline assignment: CDR1 SNHLY and CDR2 FYNNEI. Trimming cost V 6 bases and J 3 bases; bases outside gene matches: 10. CDR3 amino acids: CASSPGGVTFYEQYF. In DNA form, the CDR3 reads TGTGCCAGCAGCCCCGGGGGGGTAACGTTCTACGAGCAGTACTTC.

V is TRBV28 and J is TRBJ1-1; D gene uncertain. The CDR3 extends over 13 amino acids. Trimming removed 2 bases from V and 3 bases from J, with 7 bases in between. From germline, CDR1 is MDHEN and CDR2 SYDVKM. The CDR3 DNA is TGTGCCAGCAGTTTAGGGCAGCACACTGAAGCTTTCTTT. Translating it yields CASSLGQHTEAFF.

This clonotype came up a few times. The chain carries TRBV7-9 and TRBJ2-5; D ambiguous. This CDR3 contains 13 residues. Trimming took 0 bases from V and 1 from J, leaving 3 bases between them. Germline V gene data show CDR1 as SEHNR and CDR2 as FQNEAQ (reference sequence). The CDR3 here is CASSLAIQETQYF. The CDR3 region has the DNA TGTGCCAGCAGCTTAGCCATCCAAGAGACCCAGTACTTC.

This chain joins TRBV12-3 or TRBV12-4 and TRBJ1-1, with 7 nucleotides matching TRBD1. This CDR3 contains 13 residues. Unmatched junction bases numbered 1, after V lost 4 bases and J lost 2 bases. CDR3 protein: CASSWDSNTEAFF. The CDR3 DNA reads TGTGCCAGCAGTTGGGACAGTAACACTGAAGCTTTCTTT.

The chain employs TRBV5-1 and TRBJ2-4; TRBD1 might be the D (6 bases). The DNA end lines up better with TRBJ2-7; the J call may be wrong. Germline lookup yields CDR1 SGHRS and CDR2 YFSETQ. The CDR3 spans 14 residues. The CDR3 loop is CASSLGTQGTEQYF. CDR3 nucleotide sequence: TGCGCCAGCAGCTTGGGGACACAGGGTACCGAGCAGTACTTC.

This clonotype was detected a few times. J is TRBJ1-1 and V is TRBV5-6; D might be TRBD1 (6 bases). In germline, CDR1 is SGHDT, CDR2 YYEEEE. This CDR3 contains 14 residues. V lost 0 bases to trimming and J lost 3 bases, with 9 bases between them. The CDR3 sequence is CASSLVGGHTEAFF. The CDR3 nucleotides read TGTGCCAGCAGCTTGGTGGGGGGGCACACTGAAGCTTTCTTT.

This chain connects TRBV20-1 to TRBJ2-3; the D gene is possibly TRBD2 (5 bases). V lost 3 bases and J lost 0, with 13 bases in between. The CDR3 length is 15 residues. Germline V gives CDR1 DFQATT, CDR2 SNEGSKA (reference sequence). The CDR3 DNA follows: TGCAGTGCTAGTTTTAGGACGGGGAGCACAGATACGCAGTATTTT. Amino acids: CSASFRTGSTDTQYF.

The chain employs TRBV7-9 and TRBJ1-2; 9 bases map to TRBD1. J gave up 3 bases and V 2 bases, and 13 bases lay outside the gene matches. The CDR3 spans 18 residues. Germline values: CDR1 SEHNR, CDR2 FQNEAQ (reference sequence). The CDR3 protein is CASSLPKLGQGRYYGYTF. CDR3 nucleotides: TGTGCCAGCAGCTTACCGAAGCTAGGACAGGGGCGGTACTATGGCTACACCTTC.

Of note for this clonotype: One end of the junction is discordant with germline, which a read error may explain. The rearrangement uses TRBV11-2 and TRBJ2-3, with 8 bases aligning to TRBD1. The CDR3 extends over 15 amino acids. Germline V lookup: CDR1 SGHAT, CDR2 FQNNGV. CDR3 sequence reads: CASSLETGVVRYAVF. The CDR3 DNA reads TGTGCCAGCAGCCTAGAGACAGGGGTGGTCAGATACGCAGTATTT.